This T cell receptor (beta chain) was sequenced during a study of technical replicates of blood from a few donors. From germline, CDR1 is SGHRS and CDR2 YFSETQ. The CDR3 is 14 amino acids. Trimming removed 3 bases at V and 4 bases at J, with 11 bases between. Profiled with immunoSEQ multiplex PCR; TCRdb holds only in-frame clones, not every one. This sample has over 55,000 clones; around nine tenths occur once, and the top ten carry roughly 5%. By proportion, this clone is medium-sized. The specimen sequenced was PBMCs. The clonotype comes from a human donor in good health. Some clones in this sample may be carry-over from other donors' samples. The chain recombines TRBV5-1 with TRBJ2-1; TRBD2 might be the D (6 bases). Written as DNA, the CDR3 is TGCGCCAGCAGCTCCTCGGGAGCGTACAATGAGCAGTTCTTC. It encodes CASSSSGAYNEQFF.